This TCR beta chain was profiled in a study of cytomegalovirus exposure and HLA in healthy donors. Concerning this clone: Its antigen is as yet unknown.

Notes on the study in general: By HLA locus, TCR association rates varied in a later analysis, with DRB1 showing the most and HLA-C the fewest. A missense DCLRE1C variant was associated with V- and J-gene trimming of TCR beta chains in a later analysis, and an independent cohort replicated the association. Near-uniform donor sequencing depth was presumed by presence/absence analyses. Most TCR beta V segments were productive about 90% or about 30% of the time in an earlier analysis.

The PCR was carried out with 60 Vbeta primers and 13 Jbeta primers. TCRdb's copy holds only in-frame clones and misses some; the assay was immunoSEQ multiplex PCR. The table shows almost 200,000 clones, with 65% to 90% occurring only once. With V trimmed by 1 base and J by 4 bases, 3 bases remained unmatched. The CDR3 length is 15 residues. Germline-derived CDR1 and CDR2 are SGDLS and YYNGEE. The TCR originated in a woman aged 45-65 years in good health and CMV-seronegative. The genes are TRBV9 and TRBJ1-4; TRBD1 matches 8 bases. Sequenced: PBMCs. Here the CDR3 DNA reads TGTGCCAGCAGCGTATCGACAGGGGTTAATGAAAAACTGTTTTTT. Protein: CASSVSTGVNEKLFF.